Detailed here is one TCR beta chain. The CDR3 extends over 13 amino acids. The V gene's germline CDR1 is SGHRS and CDR2 YFSETQ. V was pared by 1 base and J by 4 bases, with 6 bases between. Those patients with uncontrolled infection, other autoimmune disease, pregnancy or lactation were excluded. This sample was included in a study of T cells in Graves' hyperthyroidism and ophthalmopathy. Study information: Prior to any treatment, at the point of initial diagnosis, peripheral blood was collected.

TCR beta CDR3 regions were amplified from RNA. During a first-round RT-PCR of the TCR CDR3, the HTBI primer set was used. Each CDR3 protein gets one entry after TCRdb re-called the multiplex PCR reads with MiXCR. The sample gives about 360,000 distinct CDR3 sequences, roughly 25% of which show up once; less than 75% is in the top ten. The chain is built from TRBV5-1 and TRBJ2-1; D uncertain. Sequenced material: blood. This clonotype was obtained from a man between 45 and 60 years old with Graves' hyperthyroidism. The CDR3 DNA reads as TGCGCCAGCAGCTTGCCACAGTACAATGAGCAGTTCTTC. Its protein is CASSLPQYNEQFF. The full variable domain, with the rest looked up from reference TRBV5-1 and TRBJ2-1, is KAGVTQTPRYLIKTRGQQVTLSCSPISGHRSVSWYQQTPGQGLQFLFEYFSETQRNKGNFPGRFSGRQFSNSRSEMNVSTLELGDSALYLCASSLPQYNEQFFGPGTRLTVL.